The rows below give T cell receptor beta chains drawn from one sample of a study of cytotoxic CD8 clonotypes in ibrutinib-treated CLL. The method was immunoSEQ multiplex PCR; TCRdb's version includes in-frame clones alone and lacks a portion of them. Among approximately 140,000 clones listed, 60% to 80% were seen once. The starting material was PBMCs, obtained after 12 months of ibrutinib treatment. All receptors derive from a human donor with chronic lymphocytic leukemia. The CDR3 runs from the conserved cysteine through the conserved F or W. The D gene is left open where the match is weak. Expanded clones get a size class; other rows say once, few or many, or leave the size out.

TRBJ1-1,NA,NA,TRBV27,CASSSLGKAGNTEAFF,TGTGCCAGCAGTTCCCTTGGGAAGGCCGGGAACACTGAAGCTTTCTTT
TRBJ2-7,NA,TRBD2,TRBV7-9,CASSLGGLAGINYEQYF,TGTGCCAGCAGCTTAGGGGGACTAGCGGGGATTAACTACGAGCAGTACTTC
TRBJ2-5,NA,NA,TRBV6-5,CASTNSGPETQYF,TGTGCCAGCACCAACAGCGGGCCAGAGACCCAGTACTTC
TRBJ1-5,NA,NA,TRBV28,CASIQRSGPQHF,TGTGCCAGCATCCAGAGATCTGGGCCCCAGCATTTT
TRBJ1-3,NA,NA,TRBV7-9,CASSPDRSSGNTIYF,TGTGCCAGCAGCCCGGACAGAAGCTCTGGAAACACCATATATTTT
TRBJ1-5,once,NA,TRBV28,CASRGETENQPQHF,TGTGCCAGCAGGGGGGAGACCGAGAATCAGCCCCAGCATTTT
TRBJ1-1,NA,TRBD1,TRBV29-1,CSVESGTAPEAFF,TGCAGCGTTGAATCCGGGACAGCCCCTGAAGCTTTCTTT
TRBJ1-2,few,NA,TRBV18,CASSPGRTDGYTF,TGTGCCAGCTCGCCGGGACGGACTGATGGCTACACCTTC
TRBJ2-4,NA,TRBD1,TRBV15,CATSRAGTVKNIQYF,TGTGCCACCAGCCGCGCCGGGACAGTTAAAAACATTCAGTACTTC
TRBJ1-5,few,NA,TRBV30,CAWSLPGTRNQPQHF,TGTGCCTGGAGTCTGCCCGGGACCCGCAATCAGCCCCAGCATTTT
TRBJ2-7,NA,TRBD1,TRBV27,CASSSTGAPTIRHF,TGTGCCAGCAGTTCGACAGGGGCCCCCACCATCCGGCACTTC
TRBJ2-2,NA,NA,TRBV11-3,CASSREGGDTGELFF,TGTGCCAGCAGCCGTGAGGGGGGCGACACCGGGGAGCTGTTTTTT
TRBJ2-7,NA,NA,TRBV28,CASWGSTEQYF,TGTGCCAGCTGGGGGTCCACCGAGCAGTACTTC
TRBJ1-1,NA,TRBD1,TRBV18,CASSDSQGSTEAFF,TGTGCCAGCTCAGATTCACAGGGGAGTACTGAAGCTTTCTTT
TRBJ2-1,NA,NA,TRBV28,CASSPYSLLTGTSYLGSYNEQFF,TGTGCCAGCAGTCCCTATTCCCTATTAACCGGGACCAGTTATTTGGGCTCCTACAATGAGCAGTTCTTC
TRBJ2-1,NA,TRBD2,TRBV6-5,CATLSGGASEQFF,TGTGCCACCCTTAGCGGGGGGGCCAGTGAGCAGTTCTTC
TRBJ1-2,once,NA,TRBV6-1,CASSAGLGYGYTF,TGTGCCAGCAGTGCGGGACTTGGCTATGGCTACACCTTC
TRBJ2-7,NA,TRBD2,TRBV30,CAWSVPGGSEQYF,TGTGCCTGGAGTGTACCGGGGGGGTCCGAGCAGTACTTC
TRBJ2-5,NA,TRBD2,TRBV18,CASSPTLAGGQETQYF,TGTGCCAGCTCACCAACACTAGCGGGGGGGCAAGAGACCCAGTACTTC
TRBJ1-2,NA,NA,TRBV7-9,CASSPQNF,TGTGCCAGCAGCCCCCAAAACTTC
TRBJ1-1,NA,NA,TRBV4-1,CASSQEGGTEAFF,TGCGCCAGCAGCCAAGAAGGGGGTACCGAAGCTTTCTTT
TRBJ1-1,few,TRBD1,TRBV7-8,CASTSGQGNTEAFF,TGTGCCAGCACATCGGGACAGGGTAACACTGAAGCTTTCTTT
TRBJ2-7,many,NA,TRBV7-6,CASSLGSWGTWGWEQYF,TGTGCCAGCAGCCTAGGGAGTTGGGGGACATGGGGATGGGAGCAGTACTTC
TRBJ1-5,once,TRBD1,TRBV4-3,CASSQDQGGNQPQHF,TGCGCCAGCAGCCAAGATCAGGGGGGCAATCAGCCCCAGCATTTT
TRBJ1-2,few,NA,TRBV14,CASSHLQGGGYGYTF,TGTGCCAGCAGCCATCTGCAGGGAGGGGGCTATGGCTACACCTTC
TRBJ1-6,NA,NA,TRBV5-4,CASSQRGYNSPLHF,TGTGCCAGCAGCCAACGAGGTTATAATTCACCCCTCCACTTT
TRBJ1-6,NA,NA,TRBV13,CASGVANSPLHF,TGTGCCAGCGGGGTCGCGAATTCACCCCTCCACTTT
TRBJ2-7,NA,TRBD1,TRBV30,CAWSVGTGSYEQYF,TGTGCCTGGAGTGTGGGGACAGGGTCCTACGAGCAGTACTTC
TRBJ1-4,NA,NA,TRBV15,CATSREALQGGEKLFF,TGTGCCACCAGCAGAGAGGCCTTACAGGGAGGTGAAAAACTGTTTTTT